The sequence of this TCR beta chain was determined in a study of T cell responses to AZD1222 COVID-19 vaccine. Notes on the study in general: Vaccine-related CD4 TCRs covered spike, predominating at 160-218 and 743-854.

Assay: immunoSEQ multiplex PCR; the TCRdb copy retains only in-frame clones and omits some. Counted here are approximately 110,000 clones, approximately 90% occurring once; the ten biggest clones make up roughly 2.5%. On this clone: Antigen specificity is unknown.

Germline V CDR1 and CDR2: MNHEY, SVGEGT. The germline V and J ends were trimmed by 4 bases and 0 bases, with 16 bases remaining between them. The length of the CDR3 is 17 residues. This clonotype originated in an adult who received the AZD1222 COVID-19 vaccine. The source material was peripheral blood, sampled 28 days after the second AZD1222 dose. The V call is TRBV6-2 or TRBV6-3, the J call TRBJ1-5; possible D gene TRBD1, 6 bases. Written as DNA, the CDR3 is TGTGCCAGCAGTTTCCCGCGTGGGGGGGCTAGCAATCAGCCCCAGCATTTT. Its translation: CASSFPRGGASNQPQHF.